The 29 T cell receptor beta chains in this list originate from one sample, sequenced in a study of T-cell memory formation after mild COVID-19 (dated by TCRdb to 2020 to 2023). Library preparation was by 5' RACE. TCRdb shows the sequencer as Illumina NovaSeq 6000. The public reads were quality trimmed at Q25 with fastp and then assembled into clones with MiXCR by TCRdb, keeping productive beta chains. Every CDR3 protein is listed once, alongside the most common genes and DNA of its rows. This sample holds about 68,000 distinct CDR3 sequences; 16% were observed only once. The ten largest clonotypes hold 31% of the sample. The specimen was PBMCs or a T cell subset sorted from them (not recorded which). The receptors were gathered from an adult woman who had mild COVID-19 (a few samples of this study predate the infection). The sample titles of this study are shuffled in the database, so cell type and time point are left out; the donor was told from shared clones.

This clonotype has only a few counts. J is TRBJ2-1 and V is TRBV3-1; D is undetermined. Germline V lookup: CDR1 LGHDT, CDR2 YNNKEL (reference sequence). The germline V and J ends were trimmed by 1 base and 5 bases, with 18 bases remaining between them. The CDR3 has 17 residues. This CDR3 reads CASSQVVSRSKHNEQFF. The DNA of the CDR3 is TGTGCCAGCAGCCAAGTTGTATCCAGGTCGAAGCACAATGAGCAGTTCTTC.

This clonotype has more than one count but fewer than ten. The rearrangement links TRBV2 to TRBJ2-1; D is perhaps TRBD2 (5 bases). Germline CDR1 reads SNHLY; CDR2 reads FYNNEI. Between the trimmed V and J ends, which lost 8 bases and 6 bases, there was a span of 11 bases. The CDR3 length is 12 residues. The CDR3 coding sequence is TGTGCCAGCCGAGGGCTCCCCAATGAGCAGTTCTTC. Its translation is CASRGLPNEQFF.

The CDR3 region is CASSPRESYEQYF. The DNA for the CDR3 is TGCGCCAGCAGCCCGCGGGAGTCCTACGAGCAGTACTTC. The rearrangement links TRBV5-1 to TRBJ2-7; TRBD2 matches 7 bases. J lost 1 base, V lost 4 bases, and 2 bases had no gene match. This CDR3 contains 13 residues. Germline CDR1 SGHRS, CDR2 YFSETQ. The full variable domain, with the rest looked up from reference TRBV5-1 and TRBJ2-7, is KAGVTQTPRYLIKTRGQQVTLSCSPISGHRSVSWYQQTPGQGLQFLFEYFSETQRNKGNFPGRFSGRQFSNSRSEMNVSTLELGDSALYLCASSPRESYEQYFGPGTRLTVT.

Ten or more counts support this clonotype. The J gene is TRBJ2-7, the V gene TRBV3-1, with D maybe TRBD1 (6 bases). The CDR3 is 13 residues long. The V gene lost 4 bases and the J gene lost 6 bases, with 13 bases spanning the gap. Germline loops: CDR1 LGHDT, CDR2 YNNKEL (reference sequence). CDR3 coding DNA: TGTGCCAGCAGCCCCGTGGCCAGGGGCGAGCAGTACTTC. Translating gives CASSPVARGEQYF.

This chain links TRBV2 with TRBJ2-3; 8 nucleotides agree with TRBD1. V gave up 7 bases and J gave up 4 bases; unmatched junction bases: 7. This CDR3 contains 14 residues. Germline V gives CDR1 SNHLY, CDR2 FYNNEI. CDR3 in amino acids: CASNPRTGSDTQYF. CDR3 nucleotide sequence: TGTGCCAGCAACCCCCGGACAGGGTCAGATACGCAGTATTTT. Full variable domain (outside the CDR3, taken from reference TRBV2 and TRBJ2-3): EPEVTQTPSHQVTQMGQEVILRCVPISNHLYFYWYRQILGQKVEFLVSFYNNEISEKSEIFDDQFSVERPDGSNFTLKIRSTKLEDSAMYFCASNPRTGSDTQYFGPGTRLTVL.

In this sample, this clonotype turned up many times. The rearrangement joins TRBV5-1 to TRBJ2-3; D unresolved. The CDR3 loop spans 13 amino acids. V gave up 7 bases and J gave up 6 bases, with 15 bases separating them. Germline V gene lookup returns CDR1 SGHRS and CDR2 YFSETQ. The CDR3 DNA is TGCGCCAGCGGGGAAGGAATTCTCGATACGCAGTATTTT. This encodes CASGEGILDTQYF.

This clonotype has only a few counts. V usage is TRBV7-9 and J usage is TRBJ2-7; TRBD2 aligns across 7 bases. Germline CDR1 is SEHNR and CDR2 is FQNEAQ (reference sequence). Trimming took 1 base from V and 0 from J; bases not matched to a gene: 3. The CDR3 covers 15 residues. The CDR3 sequence is CASSLEGGSSYEQYF. The CDR3 DNA reads as TGTGCCAGCAGCTTAGAAGGCGGGAGCTCCTACGAGCAGTACTTC.

This clonotype was seen ten or more times. The CDR3 nucleotides read TGCAGTGCTAGATCGAGCAACGCTCCTGAGCAGTTCTTC. As protein: CSARSSNAPEQFF. The chain combines TRBV20-1 with TRBJ2-1; D is undetermined. V dropped 2 bases and J dropped 9 bases, with 14 bases sitting between them. The germline gives CDR1 DFQATT, CDR2 SNEGSKA (reference sequence). There are 13 residues in the CDR3.

The table lists this clonotype with a few counts. The V and J genes are TRBV12-3 or TRBV12-4 and TRBJ2-7; 11 bases map to TRBD1. V lost 5 bases, J lost 5 bases, and 8 bases stayed unmatched. The CDR3 contains 15 residues. The CDR3 loop is CASSPWTGGAHEQYF. The CDR3, as DNA: TGTGCCAGCAGTCCCTGGACAGGGGGCGCTCACGAGCAGTACTTC.

In this sample, this clonotype turned up a few times. This sequence joins TRBV12-3 or TRBV12-4 and TRBJ2-3; D is uncertain. The V and J ends lost 4 bases and 3 bases respectively, with 11 bases between them. The CDR3 consists of 14 residues. The CDR3, as DNA: TGTGCCAGCAGTTCCGCGGCGGAGACAGATACGCAGTATTTT. Its protein product is CASSSAAETDTQYF.

This chain joins TRBV6-5 and TRBJ2-1; 11 nucleotides agree with TRBD2. Trimming at V came to 4 bases and at J to 6 bases, leaving 8 bases not matched to a gene. CDR1 and CDR2 (germline): MNHEY, SVGAGI. The CDR3 is 16 residues long. CDR3 region: CASSFTTSGRVNEQFF. CDR3 in DNA: TGTGCCAGCAGTTTTACCACTAGCGGGAGAGTCAATGAGCAGTTCTTC.

This chain joins TRBV7-9 and TRBJ2-5; D ambiguous. CDR1 and CDR2 from the germline V gene are SEHNR and FQNEAQ (reference sequence). CDR3 size: 12 residues. The V gene lost 8 bases and the J gene lost 5 bases, with 12 bases spanning the gap. CDR3 sequence: CASGFRTETQYF. CDR3 sequence (DNA): TGTGCCAGCGGATTTCGAACGGAGACCCAGTACTTC.

The V call is TRBV12-3 or TRBV12-4, the J call TRBJ1-2, with unresolved D. V was trimmed by 6 bases and J by 0 bases, leaving 17 bases between them. This CDR3 is built from 16 residues. The DNA for the CDR3 is TGTGCCAGCAGCCCTGGTGAGCCTGAAGCTAACTATGGCTACACCTTC. Protein: CASSPGEPEANYGYTF.

The chain has TRBV28 and TRBJ2-1; a weak D match, TRBD2 (6 bases). Germline V gives CDR1 MDHEN, CDR2 SYDVKM. The CDR3 is made up of 15 amino acids. V shed 8 bases and J shed 8 bases, with 22 bases lying between them. The CDR3 here is CASLEGLSRGDEQFF. Written as DNA, the CDR3 is TGTGCCAGCCTAGAGGGACTCTCTCGAGGCGATGAGCAGTTCTTC.

V usage is TRBV9 and J usage is TRBJ2-2; a weak D match, TRBD1 (6 bases). CDR3 length equals 14 residues. CDR1 is SGDLS and CDR2 is YYNGEE in the germline V gene. The V gene lost 2 bases and the J gene lost 7 bases, with 12 bases spanning the gap. The CDR3 loop reads CASSVSGAGGELFF. Written as DNA, the CDR3 is TGTGCCAGCAGCGTCTCAGGGGCAGGCGGGGAGCTGTTTTTT.

The V and J genes are TRBV5-1 and TRBJ1-1; TRBD1 might be the D (5 bases). Looked up from germline, CDR1 is SGHRS and CDR2 is YFSETQ. This CDR3 is built from 15 residues. The V end was cut by 3 bases, the J end by 4 bases, with 16 bases between. CDR3 sequence reads: CASSSAGPGRTEAFF. As DNA, the CDR3 is TGCGCCAGCAGCTCAGCAGGGCCGGGGCGCACTGAAGCTTTCTTT.

This clonotype turned up a few times. The chain recombines TRBV14 with TRBJ2-1; 7 bases fit TRBD2. This CDR3 has 13 residues. J lost 5 bases, V lost 8 bases, and 6 bases had no gene match. CDR1 is SGHDN and CDR2 is FVKESK in the germline V gene. CDR3 sequence reads: CASCPGGNNEQFF. The CDR3 DNA sequence: TGTGCCAGCTGCCCGGGGGGTAACAATGAGCAGTTCTTC.

This clonotype was counted a few times. The rearrangement uses TRBV4-1 and TRBJ2-3; 7 positions match TRBD2. The ends lost 3 bases at V and 2 bases at J; junction bases unmatched: 5. Germline V gene lookup returns CDR1 MGHRA and CDR2 YSYEKL. The CDR3 spans 15 residues. CDR3 protein: CASSHGTTSTDTQYF. Here the CDR3 DNA reads TGCGCCAGCAGCCACGGGACTACTTCCACAGATACGCAGTATTTT.

This clonotype was counted a few times. V usage is TRBV19 and J usage is TRBJ2-1; D is perhaps TRBD2 (6 bases). The germline V gene encodes CDR1 LNHDA and CDR2 SQIVND (reference sequence). V lost 5 bases and J 4 bases, leaving 15 bases between the germline ends. This CDR3 spans 15 amino acids. The CDR3 DNA reads as TGTGCCAGTAGTCCCGGTACTAGCAGATACAATGAGCAGTTCTTC. Residues: CASSPGTSRYNEQFF. Complete variable domain (other parts from reference TRBV19 and TRBJ2-1): DGGITQSPKYLFRKEGQNVTLSCEQNLNHDAMYWYRQDPGQGLRLIYYSQIVNDFQKGDIAEGYSVSREKKESFPLTVTSAQKNPTAFYLCASSPGTSRYNEQFFGPGTRLTVL.

This clonotype was found a few times. The chain is built from TRBV4-1 and TRBJ2-2; D call uncertain. Per the germline V gene, CDR1 is MGHRA and CDR2 is YSYEKL. V dropped 0 bases and J dropped 0 bases, with 5 bases sitting between them. The CDR3 has 15 amino acids. In DNA form, the CDR3 reads TGCGCCAGCAGCCAAGAACTCGCGAACACCGGGGAGCTGTTTTTT. The encoded protein is CASSQELANTGELFF.

This clonotype showed up just a few times. CDR3 residues: CATSSEWGQGGGEQFF. CDR3 DNA: TGTGCCACCAGCTCGGAATGGGGACAGGGGGGAGGGGAGCAGTTCTTC. This rearrangement joins TRBV15 to TRBJ2-1, with 11 bases aligning to TRBD1. Germline assignment: CDR1 LNHNV and CDR2 YYDKDF (reference sequence). The trim removed 5 bases at V and 10 bases at J, leaving 13 bases unmatched. CDR3 length: 16 residues.

The chain links TRBV7-2 to TRBJ1-1; no reliable D call. This CDR3 comprises 13 residues. Germline V lookup: CDR1 SGHTA, CDR2 FQGNSA. V was pared by 8 bases and J by 1 base, with 11 bases between. The DNA of the CDR3 is TGTGCCAGCTCAGCGGAGGGGAACACTGAAGCTTTCTTT. Its protein product is CASSAEGNTEAFF.

This clonotype turned up a few times. The rearrangement joins TRBV7-6 to TRBJ2-3; TRBD2 matches at 15 bases. The germline CDR1 and CDR2 sequences are SGHVS and FNYEAQ. This CDR3 is 17 amino acids long. The V and J ends lost 0 bases and 5 bases, in that order; junction bases with no gene match: 3. The CDR3 spells CASSLAGGLAGGDTQYF. The CDR3 DNA is TGTGCCAGCAGCTTAGCCGGGGGACTAGCGGGGGGAGATACGCAGTATTTT.

The chain uses TRBV7-9 and TRBJ1-2; D is perhaps TRBD1 (6 bases). The CDR3 spans 15 residues. The V end lost 2 bases, the J end lost 8 bases, and 18 bases lay between the germline ends. The germline gives CDR1 SEHNR, CDR2 FQNEAQ (reference sequence). CDR3 bases: TGTGCCAGCAGCTTATATGATCCCGGGGGCATCGGCTACACCTTC. Amino acids: CASSLYDPGGIGYTF.

Only a few counts were recorded for this clonotype. J is TRBJ2-3 and V is TRBV11-2, with TRBD2 matching over 7 bases. Per the germline V gene, CDR1 is SGHAT and CDR2 is FQNNGV. J was trimmed by 3 bases and V by 5 bases; bases with no gene match: 8. This CDR3 contains 15 residues. The CDR3 DNA sequence: TGTGCCAGCAGCATGGAGGCGGGAGCTACAGATACGCAGTATTTT. Its protein is CASSMEAGATDTQYF.

V gene TRBV24-1 combines with J gene TRBJ2-7; weak D call: TRBD1 (7 bases). V was shortened by 9 bases and J by 4 bases, with 15 bases between the two germline ends. Germline values: CDR1 KGHDR, CDR2 SFDVKD. The CDR3 has 13 amino acids. The CDR3 is CATGGQEGYEQYF. As DNA, the CDR3 is TGTGCCACCGGAGGACAGGAGGGATACGAGCAGTACTTC.

As for this clonotype: An end of the junction differs from the germline gene, which may be a read error. The V call is TRBV27, the J call TRBJ1-5, with D hard to call. Germline V lookup: CDR1 MNHEY, CDR2 SMNVEV (reference sequence). The length of the CDR3 is 15 residues. The DNA of the CDR3 is TGTGCCAGCAGTTTCAACCCACATAGCAATCGGCCCCAGCATTTT. This codes for CASSFNPHSNRPQHF.

This chain links TRBV24-1 with TRBJ2-7; no clear D. Per the germline V gene, CDR1 is KGHDR and CDR2 is SFDVKD. The CDR3 length is 12 residues. V lost 3 bases and J 3 bases, leaving 5 bases between the germline ends. As DNA, the CDR3 is TGTGCCACCAGTGATATCAACTACGAGCAGTACTTC. It encodes CATSDINYEQYF.

This chain joins TRBV12-3 or TRBV12-4 and TRBJ2-5; perhaps TRBD2 as D (6 bases). Trimming cost V 1 base and J 13 bases, with 10 bases left between them. The CDR3 consists of 11 residues. The CDR3 sequence is CASSLDRELYF. CDR3 DNA sequence: TGTGCCAGCAGTTTAGATCGGGAGCTGTACTTC.